The 32 T cell receptor beta chains below come from one sample, sequenced in a study of T-cell reconstitution after alpha-beta-depleted transplantation in children. Preparation of the TCRbeta library used unique molecular identifiers. TCRdb independently ran MiXCR on the PCR reads; one entry per CDR3 protein. Of hundreds of thousands of distinct CDR3 sequences listed, 9.5% to 15% were seen once; the top ten hold around 5.6%. Here the sequenced sample was PBMCs from the stem cell graft donor, taken from the stem cell graft. These receptors originate from a human donor who donated a stem cell graft to a child with combined immunodeficiency.

This clonotype was seen repeatedly, ten times or more. The V and J genes are TRBV29-1 and TRBJ2-5; D is undetermined. Germline V gene data show CDR1 as SQVTM and CDR2 as ANQGSEA. V gave up 4 bases and J gave up 5 bases, with 11 bases separating them. The length of the CDR3 is 12 residues. In DNA form, the CDR3 reads TGCAGCGTTGGACAACTCGGGGAGACCCAGTACTTC. It yields the protein CSVGQLGETQYF.

The table lists this clonotype with a few counts. The chain carries TRBV15 and TRBJ2-3; 9 positions match TRBD2. The CDR3 runs to 16 residues. The germline V gene has CDR1 LNHNV and CDR2 YYDKDF (reference sequence). V shed 5 bases, J shed 0 bases, and the junction held 6 bases outside the gene matches. The CDR3 nucleotides are TGTGCCACCAGCGGACGACTAGCGGTTAGCACAGATACGCAGTATTTT. It translates to CATSGRLAVSTDTQYF.

Only a few counts were recorded for this clonotype. The chain recombines TRBV10-3 with TRBJ2-3; 7 bases are a match to TRBD2. Germline V lookup: CDR1 ENHRY, CDR2 SYGVKD. This CDR3 has 14 residues. Losses at the gene ends were 7 bases for V and 3 bases for J; bases not matched to a gene: 7. CDR3 nucleotides: TGTGCCATCACGAGCGGGATTTCTACAGATACGCAGTATTTT. Its protein product is CAITSGISTDTQYF.

This clonotype was picked up many times. This sequence joins TRBV12-3 or TRBV12-4 and TRBJ1-1; maybe TRBD1 (5 bases). This CDR3 is built from 14 residues. V was pared by 4 bases and J by 5 bases, with 14 bases between. CDR3 in DNA: TGTGCCAGCAGTTCCGGGACTATCCCGACTGAAGCTTTCTTT. Protein: CASSSGTIPTEAFF.

The J gene is TRBJ2-2, the V gene TRBV7-9; 8 bases are a match to TRBD2. There are 17 residues in the CDR3. Germline CDR1 reads SEHNR; CDR2 reads FQNEAQ (reference sequence). J gave up 2 bases and V 0 bases, and 5 bases lay outside the gene matches. CDR3 protein: CASSLAFSGGNTGELFF. DNA for the CDR3: TGTGCCAGCAGCTTAGCCTTCAGCGGGGGAAACACCGGGGAGCTGTTTTTT. Supplemented by reference TRBV7-9 and TRBJ2-2, the full variable domain reads DTGVSQNPRHKITKRGQNVTFRCDPISEHNRLYWYRQTLGQGPEFLTYFQNEAQLEKSRLLSDRFSAERPKGSFSTLEIQRTEQGDSAMYLCASSLAFSGGNTGELFFGEGSRLTVL.

The V and J genes are TRBV7-2 and TRBJ2-3; the D call may be TRBD1 or TRBD2 (5 bases each). V was pared by 4 bases and J by 2 bases, with 13 bases between. Germline CDR1 SGHTA, CDR2 FQGNSA. This CDR3 comprises 15 residues. CDR3 protein: CASSYPGPFTDTQYF. CDR3 DNA: TGTGCCAGCAGCTACCCGGGACCCTTCACAGATACGCAGTATTTT.

This rearrangement joins TRBV27 to TRBJ2-7, with D perhaps given as TRBD1 or TRBD2 (5 bases each). The germline V and J ends were trimmed by 7 bases and 5 bases, with 18 bases remaining between them. Germline CDR1 is MNHEY and CDR2 is SMNVEV (reference sequence). The length of the CDR3 is 14 residues. The CDR3 here is CASNRGRSVNEQYF. CDR3 sequence (DNA): TGTGCCAGCAATCGGGGCAGGTCCGTCAACGAGCAGTACTTC.

This clonotype was seen a handful of times. The rearrangement links TRBV5-4 to TRBJ2-7, with 10 bases fitting TRBD1. The CDR3 is 14 amino acids. Trimming cost V 4 bases and J 6 bases; bases outside gene matches: 7. Germline lookup yields CDR1 SGHNT and CDR2 YYREEE (reference sequence). In DNA form, the CDR3 reads TGTGCCAGCAGCAGGGACAGGGGCTTTAGCGAGCAGTACTTC. It encodes CASSRDRGFSEQYF.

V is TRBV27 and J is TRBJ1-6; perhaps TRBD1 as D (6 bases). The CDR3 length is 14 residues. Germline values: CDR1 MNHEY, CDR2 SMNVEV (reference sequence). V was shortened by 2 bases and J by 9 bases, with 11 bases between the two germline ends. In DNA, the CDR3 is TGTGCCAGCAGTTTAGGGGGGCCGGGTTCACCCCTCCACTTT. This sequence encodes CASSLGGPGSPLHF.

V and J are TRBV15 and TRBJ2-3; maybe TRBD2 (5 bases). V was trimmed by 5 bases and J by 3 bases, leaving 15 bases between them. Germline V CDR1 and CDR2: LNHNV, YYDKDF (reference sequence). The CDR3 is 15 amino acids. The CDR3 here is CATSEIQLATDTQYF. The CDR3 bases are TGTGCCACCAGCGAGATCCAGCTAGCAACAGATACGCAGTATTTT.

V is TRBV4-3 and J is TRBJ2-3; 9 nucleotides align to TRBD1. This CDR3 comprises 15 residues. Germline assignment: CDR1 LGHNA and CDR2 YSLEER. V dropped 4 bases and J dropped 3; count of bases not matched to a gene: 5. The CDR3 loop is CASSRGQGWTDTQYF. CDR3 in DNA: TGCGCCAGCAGCCGAGGACAGGGGTGGACAGATACGCAGTATTTT.

The V call is TRBV20-1, the J call TRBJ2-4; 10 bases align to TRBD2. The CDR3 extends over 16 amino acids. V dropped 1 base and J dropped 2; count of bases not matched to a gene: 5. Germline values: CDR1 DFQATT, CDR2 SNEGSKA (reference sequence). The CDR3 sequence is CSARVPAGGPKNIQYF. CDR3 DNA: TGCAGTGCTAGAGTCCCAGCGGGGGGGCCCAAAAACATTCAGTACTTC.

V and J are TRBV29-1 and TRBJ2-5; no firm D call. The germline CDR1 and CDR2 sequences are SQVTM and ANQGSEA. The germline V and J ends were trimmed by 3 bases and 4 bases, with 9 bases remaining between them. The CDR3 totals 12 residues. The CDR3 nucleotides read TGCAGCGTTGATTGGGTGGGAGAGACCCAGTACTTC. Residues: CSVDWVGETQYF. The whole variable domain, remainder taken from reference TRBV29-1 and TRBJ2-5, is SAVISQKPSRDICQRGTSLTIQCQVDSQVTMMFWYRQQPGQSLTLIATANQGSEATYESGFVIDKFPISRPNLTFSTLTVSNMSPEDSSIYLCSVDWVGETQYFGPGTRLLVL.

This clonotype came up many times. The chain carries TRBV4-3 and TRBJ2-2; D is undetermined. V dropped 6 bases and J dropped 0 bases, with 8 bases sitting between them. Germline lookup yields CDR1 LGHNA and CDR2 YSLEER. The CDR3 is 14 amino acids. The CDR3 DNA is TGCGCCAGCAGGACCCTTACGAACACCGGGGAGCTGTTTTTT. Protein product: CASRTLTNTGELFF.

The gene calls are TRBV4-3 and TRBJ2-3; the D call may be TRBD1 or TRBD2 (6 bases each). V dropped 1 base and J dropped 5 bases, with 13 bases sitting between them. The CDR3 is made up of 15 amino acids. Germline V gives CDR1 LGHNA, CDR2 YSLEER. The CDR3 reads CASSQVGGAVDTQYF. CDR3 coding DNA: TGCGCCAGCAGCCAAGTGGGGGGCGCCGTAGATACGCAGTATTTT.

This clonotype occurred a few times. J is TRBJ2-3 and V is TRBV27, with TRBD2 matching 11 bases. Germline trimming cut 8 bases from V and 3 bases from J; bases unmatched to any gene: 10. The CDR3 length is 16 residues. Germline-derived CDR1 and CDR2 are MNHEY and SMNVEV (reference sequence). CDR3 amino acids: CASLTTSGVGTDTQYF. The CDR3, as DNA: TGTGCCAGCTTGACGACTAGCGGGGTAGGGACAGATACGCAGTATTTT.

CDR3 sequence reads: CAIRDGSGHQETQYF. The CDR3 bases are TGTGCCATCAGGGACGGTTCGGGTCATCAAGAGACCCAGTACTTC. This rearrangement joins TRBV10-3 to TRBJ2-5; D ambiguous. Germline CDR1 reads ENHRY; CDR2 reads SYGVKD. Trimming removed 6 bases from V and 2 bases from J, with 16 bases in between. The CDR3 extends over 15 amino acids.

In the case of this clonotype: Germline and junction disagree at one end, which may indicate a read error. This rearrangement joins TRBV20-1 to TRBJ2-6, with D hard to call. Germline V CDR1 and CDR2: DFQATT, SNEGSKA (reference sequence). The CDR3 contains 14 residues. The CDR3 DNA reads TGCAGTGCTCGAGAGACCGCTGAGGCCAACGTCCTGACTTTC. Its translation: CSARETAEANVLTF.

This clonotype was recorded a few times. V and J are TRBV29-1 and TRBJ2-2, with 9 nucleotides matching TRBD2. The CDR3 runs to 14 residues. Germline V CDR1 and CDR2: SQVTM, ANQGSEA. Unmatched junction bases numbered 9, after V lost 4 bases and J lost 9 bases. CDR3 DNA: TGCAGCGTTGCACACGGGACTAGCTCCTGGGAGCTGTTTTTT. As protein: CSVAHGTSSWELFF.

The table lists this clonotype with many counts. V usage is TRBV29-1 and J usage is TRBJ2-5, with 10 bases fitting TRBD2. Losses at the gene ends were 7 bases for V and 5 bases for J; bases not matched to a gene: 4. This CDR3 contains 12 residues. Germline CDR1 is SQVTM and CDR2 is ANQGSEA. CDR3: CSEGLARETQYF. The CDR3 DNA is TGCAGCGAGGGACTAGCGAGGGAGACCCAGTACTTC.

This clonotype was recorded a few times. The chain employs TRBV6-2 or TRBV6-3 and TRBJ1-2; no clear D gene. From germline, CDR1 is MNHEY and CDR2 SVGEGT. Trimming stripped 0 bases from V and 4 bases from J, with 12 bases between. The CDR3 consists of 15 residues. The CDR3 DNA is TGTGCCAGCAGTTACTCTGGGCGGAGCTTCTATGGCTACACCTTC. As protein: CASSYSGRSFYGYTF.

This clonotype has a handful of counts. The chain couples TRBV24-1 to TRBJ2-3; TRBD2 agrees at 12 bases. Trimming cost V 9 bases and J 4 bases; bases outside gene matches: 7. Per germline, CDR1 KGHDR and CDR2 SFDVKD. The CDR3 sequence is 15 residues long. The CDR3 DNA reads as TGTGCCACCGGCACTAGCGGGGGGCAGCCAGATACGCAGTATTTT. This translates into CATGTSGGQPDTQYF.

This clonotype was recorded many times. The chain links TRBV4-1 to TRBJ2-2; D may be TRBD1 (6 bases). V gave up 4 bases and J gave up 5 bases, with 23 bases separating them. The germline V gene has CDR1 MGHRA and CDR2 YSYEKL. The CDR3 contains 18 residues. CDR3 nucleotides: TGCGCCAGCAGCCCCGGACAGCGTCTCCACATGAAGACCGGGGAGCTGTTTTTT. It is translated as CASSPGQRLHMKTGELFF.

This clonotype showed up just a few times. This chain uses TRBV20-1 with TRBJ2-5; the D gene could be TRBD1 or TRBD2 (5 bases each). Germline V gene sequence: CDR1 DFQATT, CDR2 SNEGSKA (reference sequence). Between the trimmed V and J ends, which lost 5 bases and 5 bases, there was a span of 15 bases. The CDR3 length is 13 residues. CDR3 in amino acids: CSAPQGVRETQYF. Written as DNA, the CDR3 is TGCAGTGCTCCGCAGGGAGTGAGGGAGACCCAGTACTTC.

There are a few counts of this clonotype. The chain employs TRBV5-1 and TRBJ2-7, with D tentatively TRBD2 (6 bases). CDR1 and CDR2 from the germline V gene are SGHRS and YFSETQ. The CDR3 has 15 amino acids. Trimming removed 1 base at V and 7 bases at J, with 18 bases between. This CDR3 reads CASSLSGTPPYEQYF. CDR3 DNA: TGCGCCAGCAGCTTGTCCGGGACTCCCCCATATGAGCAGTACTTC.

The chain is built from TRBV5-1 and TRBJ2-5; D not resolved. This CDR3 has 14 amino acids. V was cut by 4 bases and J by 1 base, with 11 bases left in between. The V gene's germline CDR1 is SGHRS and CDR2 YFSETQ. In nucleotides, the CDR3 is TGCGCCAGCAGCGTGCTGGGCTCCCAAGAGACCCAGTACTTC. It is translated as CASSVLGSQETQYF. Full variable domain (rest looked up from reference TRBV5-1 and TRBJ2-5): KAGVTQTPRYLIKTRGQQVTLSCSPISGHRSVSWYQQTPGQGLQFLFEYFSETQRNKGNFPGRFSGRQFSNSRSEMNVSTLELGDSALYLCASSVLGSQETQYFGPGTRLLVL.

This clonotype has a count of ten or more. The chain uses TRBV12-3 or TRBV12-4 and TRBJ2-2; TRBD2 matches at 8 bases. V was pared by 2 bases and J by 4 bases, with 3 bases of the junction left unmatched. This CDR3 has 15 amino acids. In DNA form, the CDR3 reads TGTGCCAGCAGTTTATTCGGGGGGGGCACCGGGGAGCTGTTTTTT. This encodes CASSLFGGGTGELFF.

This clonotype was seen a handful of times. The CDR3 here is CAWSITSGRPSYNEQFF. The CDR3 region has the DNA TGTGCCTGGAGTATTACTAGCGGGCGTCCTTCCTACAATGAGCAGTTCTTC. V gene TRBV30 combines with J gene TRBJ2-1; 9 positions agree with TRBD2. Germline CDR1 and CDR2: GTSNPN and SVGIG (reference sequence). The V segment lost 2 bases and the J segment 1 base; nucleotides outside the gene matches: 9. There are 17 residues in the CDR3.

This clonotype has at least ten counts. V gene TRBV6-1 combines with J gene TRBJ2-7; D ambiguous. Germline V gene sequence: CDR1 MNHNS, CDR2 SASEGT. This CDR3 has 13 residues. V was clipped by 1 base and J by 5 bases, with 9 bases between them. The CDR3 reads CASSEVPRDEQYF. CDR3 nucleotides: TGTGCCAGCAGTGAAGTTCCGCGCGACGAGCAGTACTTC.

This sequence joins TRBV6-5 and TRBJ2-5; tentative D call: TRBD2 (6 bases). The germline V gene encodes CDR1 MNHEY and CDR2 SVGAGI. This CDR3 contains 16 residues. Trimming stripped 2 bases from V and 5 bases from J, with 18 bases between. The CDR3, as DNA: TGTGCCAGCAGTTACATACTAGCAGGGTTCGGGGAGACCCAGTACTTC. Its protein is CASSYILAGFGETQYF.

This clonotype turned up a few times. The genes are TRBV20-1 and TRBJ2-5; maybe TRBD2 (5 bases). Trimming removed 3 bases at V and 1 base at J, with 21 bases between. Germline V lookup: CDR1 DFQATT, CDR2 SNEGSKA (reference sequence). The CDR3 is made up of 17 amino acids. CDR3 residues: CSASGRMSGGSQETQYF. The CDR3 DNA is TGCAGTGCTAGTGGCCGTATGAGCGGAGGATCCCAAGAGACCCAGTACTTC.

This clonotype appeared a few times. This rearrangement joins TRBV7-3 to TRBJ2-2, with TRBD1 matching over 10 bases. Germline CDR1 is SGHTA and CDR2 is FQGTGA. The V and J ends lost 5 bases and 1 base, in that order; junction bases with no gene match: 4. CDR3 size: 16 residues. The CDR3 protein is CASSVDRGLNTGELFF. CDR3 coding DNA: TGTGCCAGCAGCGTGGACAGGGGGTTGAACACCGGGGAGCTGTTTTTT.